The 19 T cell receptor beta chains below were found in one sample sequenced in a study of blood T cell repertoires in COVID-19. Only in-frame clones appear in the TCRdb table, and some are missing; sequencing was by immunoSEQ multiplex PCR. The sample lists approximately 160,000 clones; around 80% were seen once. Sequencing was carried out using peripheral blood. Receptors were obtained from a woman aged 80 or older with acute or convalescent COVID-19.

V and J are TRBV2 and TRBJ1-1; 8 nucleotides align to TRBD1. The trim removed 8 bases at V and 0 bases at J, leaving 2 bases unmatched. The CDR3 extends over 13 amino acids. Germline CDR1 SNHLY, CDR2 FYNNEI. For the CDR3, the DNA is TGTGCCAGCCGGACAGGGATGAACACTGAAGCTTTCTTT. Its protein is CASRTGMNTEAFF. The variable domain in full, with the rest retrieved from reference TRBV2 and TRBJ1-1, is EPEVTQTPSHQVTQMGQEVILRCVPISNHLYFYWYRQILGQKVEFLVSFYNNEISEKSEIFDDQFSVERPDGSNFTLKIRSTKLEDSAMYFCASRTGMNTEAFFGQGTRLTVV.

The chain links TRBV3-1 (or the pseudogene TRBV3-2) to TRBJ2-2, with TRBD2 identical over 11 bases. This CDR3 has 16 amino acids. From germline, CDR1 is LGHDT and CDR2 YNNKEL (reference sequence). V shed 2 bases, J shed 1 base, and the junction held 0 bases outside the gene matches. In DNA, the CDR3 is TGTGCCAGCAGCCAAACTAGCGGGGGGAACACCGGGGAGCTGTTTTTT. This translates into CASSQTSGGNTGELFF.

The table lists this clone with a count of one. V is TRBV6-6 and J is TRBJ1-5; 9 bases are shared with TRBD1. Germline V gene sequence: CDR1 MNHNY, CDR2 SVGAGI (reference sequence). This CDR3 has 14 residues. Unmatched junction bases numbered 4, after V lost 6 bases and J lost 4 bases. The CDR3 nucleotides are TGTGCCAGCAGACTCGACAGGGGGAATCAGCCCCAGCATTTT. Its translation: CASRLDRGNQPQHF.

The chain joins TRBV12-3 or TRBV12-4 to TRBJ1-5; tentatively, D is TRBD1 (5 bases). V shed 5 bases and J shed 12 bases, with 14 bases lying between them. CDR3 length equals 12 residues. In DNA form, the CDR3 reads TGTGCCAGCAGTCCGGCCCCGGGGGGCCAGCATTTT. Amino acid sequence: CASSPAPGGQHF.

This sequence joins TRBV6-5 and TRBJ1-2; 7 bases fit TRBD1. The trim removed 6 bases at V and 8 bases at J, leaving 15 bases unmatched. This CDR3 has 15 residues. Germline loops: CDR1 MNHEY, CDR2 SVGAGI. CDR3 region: CASSPTGTATGGYTF. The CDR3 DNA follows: TGTGCCAGCAGCCCGACCGGGACAGCGACGGGGGGCTACACCTTC.

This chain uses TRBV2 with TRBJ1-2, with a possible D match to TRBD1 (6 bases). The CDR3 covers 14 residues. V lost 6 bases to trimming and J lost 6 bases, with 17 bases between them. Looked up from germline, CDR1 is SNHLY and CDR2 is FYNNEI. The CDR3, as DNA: TGTGCCAGCAGCGCACTGAACAGGGTGGATGGCTACACCTTC. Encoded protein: CASSALNRVDGYTF. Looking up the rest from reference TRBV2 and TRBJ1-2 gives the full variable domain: EPEVTQTPSHQVTQMGQEVILRCVPISNHLYFYWYRQILGQKVEFLVSFYNNEISEKSEIFDDQFSVERPDGSNFTLKIRSTKLEDSAMYFCASSALNRVDGYTFGSGTRLTVV.

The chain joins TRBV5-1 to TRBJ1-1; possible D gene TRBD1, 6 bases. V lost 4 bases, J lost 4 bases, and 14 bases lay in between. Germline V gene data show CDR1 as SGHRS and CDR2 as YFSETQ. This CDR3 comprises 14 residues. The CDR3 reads CASSPTGLGTEAFF. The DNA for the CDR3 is TGCGCCAGCAGCCCAACAGGGTTAGGCACTGAAGCTTTCTTT.

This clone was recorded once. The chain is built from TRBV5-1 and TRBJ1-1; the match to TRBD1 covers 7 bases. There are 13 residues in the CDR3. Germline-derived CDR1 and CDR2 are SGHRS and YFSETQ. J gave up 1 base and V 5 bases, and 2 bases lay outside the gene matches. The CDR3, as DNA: TGCGCCAGCAGTACAGGGGCGAACACTGAAGCTTTCTTT. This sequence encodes CASSTGANTEAFF.

CDR3 in amino acids: CASSNKRAGTGELFF. For the CDR3, the DNA is TGTGCCAGCAGCAACAAGAGAGCGGGAACCGGGGAGCTGTTTTTT. The gene calls are TRBV5-4 and TRBJ2-2, with 7 positions matching TRBD2. The CDR3 is 15 residues long. V was clipped by 4 bases and J by 5 bases; unmatched bases: 8. Germline CDR1 and CDR2: SGHNT and YYREEE (reference sequence).

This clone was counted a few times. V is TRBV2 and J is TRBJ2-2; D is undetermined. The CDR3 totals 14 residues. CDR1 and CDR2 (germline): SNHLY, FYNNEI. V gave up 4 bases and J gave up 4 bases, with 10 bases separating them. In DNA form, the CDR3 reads TGTGCCAGCAGTGCCCAGCGCCGCACCGGGGAGCTGTTTTTT. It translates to CASSAQRRTGELFF.

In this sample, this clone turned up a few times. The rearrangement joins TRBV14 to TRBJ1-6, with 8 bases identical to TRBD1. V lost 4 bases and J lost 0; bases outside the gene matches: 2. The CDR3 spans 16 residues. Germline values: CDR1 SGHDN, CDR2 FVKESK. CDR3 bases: TGTGCCAGCAGCCGGGACAGGAGCTCCTATAATTCACCCCTCCACTTT. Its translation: CASSRDRSSYNSPLHF.

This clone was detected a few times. CDR3 coding DNA: TGTGCCAGCAGCGTAGGAGGGAGGGGAAATGAGCAGTTCTTC. Protein product: CASSVGGRGNEQFF. V is TRBV9 and J is TRBJ2-1, with TRBD2 matching over 7 bases. Unmatched junction bases numbered 4, after V lost 0 bases and J lost 7 bases. In germline, CDR1 is SGDLS, CDR2 YYNGEE. This CDR3 is 14 amino acids long.

CDR3 nucleotides: TGTGCCAGCAGCCCGGCAGGGTTCCAGAACACTGAAGCTTTCTTT. Translated, it gives CASSPAGFQNTEAFF. The gene calls are TRBV11-3 and TRBJ1-1; tentative D call: TRBD1 (5 bases). Germline V gene sequence: CDR1 SGHNT, CDR2 YENEEA. The CDR3 covers 15 residues. V dropped 5 bases and J dropped 1 base, with 14 bases sitting between them.

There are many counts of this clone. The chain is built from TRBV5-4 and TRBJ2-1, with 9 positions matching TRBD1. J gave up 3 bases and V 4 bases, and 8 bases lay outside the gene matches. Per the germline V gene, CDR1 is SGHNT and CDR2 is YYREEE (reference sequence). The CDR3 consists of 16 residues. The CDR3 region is CASSPAGTGLYNEQFF. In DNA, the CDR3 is TGTGCCAGCAGCCCGGCGGGGACAGGGCTCTACAATGAGCAGTTCTTC.

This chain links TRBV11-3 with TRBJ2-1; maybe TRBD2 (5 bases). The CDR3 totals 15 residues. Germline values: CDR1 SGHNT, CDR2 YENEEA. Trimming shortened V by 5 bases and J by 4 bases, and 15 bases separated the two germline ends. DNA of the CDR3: TGTGCCAGCAGCCGACCCATAGCGTCTTACAATGAGCAGTTCTTC. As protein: CASSRPIASYNEQFF.

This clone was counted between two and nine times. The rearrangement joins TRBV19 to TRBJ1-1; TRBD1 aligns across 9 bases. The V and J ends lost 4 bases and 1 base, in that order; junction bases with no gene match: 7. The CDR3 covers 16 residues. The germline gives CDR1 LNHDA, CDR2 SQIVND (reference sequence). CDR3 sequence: CASSTRTGAGNTEAFF. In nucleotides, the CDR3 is TGTGCCAGTAGTACTCGGACAGGGGCTGGGAACACTGAAGCTTTCTTT.

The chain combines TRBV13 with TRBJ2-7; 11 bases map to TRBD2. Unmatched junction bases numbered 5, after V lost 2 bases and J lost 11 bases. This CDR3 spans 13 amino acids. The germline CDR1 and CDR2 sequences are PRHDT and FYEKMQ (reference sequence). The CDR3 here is CASSLRTSGREYF. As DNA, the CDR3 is TGTGCCAGCAGCTTACGTACTAGCGGGAGAGAGTACTTC.

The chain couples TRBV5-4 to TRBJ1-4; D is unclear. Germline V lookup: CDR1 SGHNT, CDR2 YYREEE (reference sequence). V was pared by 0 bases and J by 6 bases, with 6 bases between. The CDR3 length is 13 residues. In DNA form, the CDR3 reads TGTGCCAGCAGCTTGGGGGCCGATGAAAAACTGTTTTTT. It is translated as CASSLGADEKLFF.

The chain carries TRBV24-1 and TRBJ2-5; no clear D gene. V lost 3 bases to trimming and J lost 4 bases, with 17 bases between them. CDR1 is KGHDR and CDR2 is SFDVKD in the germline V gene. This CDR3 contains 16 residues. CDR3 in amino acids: CATSDPRQRPTETQYF. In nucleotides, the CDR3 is TGTGCCACCAGTGATCCGCGCCAGAGGCCCACAGAGACCCAGTACTTC.